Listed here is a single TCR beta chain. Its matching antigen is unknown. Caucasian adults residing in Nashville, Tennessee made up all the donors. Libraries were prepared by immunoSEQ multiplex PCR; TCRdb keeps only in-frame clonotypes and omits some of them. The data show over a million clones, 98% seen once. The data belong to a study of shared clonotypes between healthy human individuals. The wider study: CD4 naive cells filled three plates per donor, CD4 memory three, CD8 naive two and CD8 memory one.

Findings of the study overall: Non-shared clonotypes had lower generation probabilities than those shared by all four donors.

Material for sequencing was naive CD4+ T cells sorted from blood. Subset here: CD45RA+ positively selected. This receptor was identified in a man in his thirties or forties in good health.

CDR3 sequence reads: CASSISSGRGLNTQYF. For the CDR3, the DNA is TGTGCCAGCAGCATCTCTAGCGGGAGGGGCCTGAATACGCAGTATTTT. V and J are TRBV7-6 and TRBJ2-3; 12 bases match TRBD2. Germline V lookup: CDR1 SGHVS, CDR2 FNYEAQ. This CDR3 contains 16 residues. The junction had 10 bases not matched to a gene; V was cut back by 5 bases and J by 7 bases.